This T cell receptor beta chain stems from a study of T cell responses to AZD1222 COVID-19 vaccine. Study-level information: Second-dose groups at about 4 or about 12 weeks were pooled.

Trimming pared 9 bases from V and 5 bases from J, leaving 13 bases between. This CDR3 is built from 12 residues. This table comes from immunoSEQ multiplex PCR, and its TCRdb copy is limited to in-frame clones, with some not included. Of roughly 120,000 clones in the sample, just under 95% are singletons; the top ten hold roughly 7%. Sequencing was performed on peripheral blood, taken on day 0 of AZD1222 vaccination. The TCR was taken from an adult in good health. The chain employs TRBV12-3 or TRBV12-4 and TRBJ1-2; D remains unclear. The CDR3 loop is CASLASSYGYTF. Written as DNA, the CDR3 is TGTGCCAGTTTAGCTTCGAGTTATGGCTACACCTTC.